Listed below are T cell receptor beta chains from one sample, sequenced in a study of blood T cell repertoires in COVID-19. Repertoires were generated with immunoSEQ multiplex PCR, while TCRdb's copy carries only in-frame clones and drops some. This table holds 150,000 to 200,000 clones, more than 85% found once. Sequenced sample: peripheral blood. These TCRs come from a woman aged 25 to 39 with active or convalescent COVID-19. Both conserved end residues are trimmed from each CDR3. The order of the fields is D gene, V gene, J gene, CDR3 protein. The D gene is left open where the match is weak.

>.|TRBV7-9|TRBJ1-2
ASSSTALGYYGYT
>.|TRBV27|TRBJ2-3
ASRTTDTQY
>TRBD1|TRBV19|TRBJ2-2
ASNGDRVDTGELF
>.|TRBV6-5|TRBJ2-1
ASSTFSGNEQF
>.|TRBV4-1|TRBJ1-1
ASSQERSTEAF
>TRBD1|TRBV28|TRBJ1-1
ASSSPGQDFMNTEAF
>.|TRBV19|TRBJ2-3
ASSIGPDEADTQY
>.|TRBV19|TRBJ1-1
ASSVRGKGAF
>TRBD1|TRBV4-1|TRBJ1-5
ASRAPGQNQPQH
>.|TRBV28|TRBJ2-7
ASKTPGDSYEQY
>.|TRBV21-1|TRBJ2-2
ASSRGRGHITGELF
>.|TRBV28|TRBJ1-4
ASSLIRGGAELF
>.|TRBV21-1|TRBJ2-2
ASNEKKGDTGELF
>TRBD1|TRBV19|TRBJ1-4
ASRDRGSGANEKLF
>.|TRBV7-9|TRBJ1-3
ASSLVGRVGNTIY
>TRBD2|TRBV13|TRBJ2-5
ASSLLQAGYQETQY
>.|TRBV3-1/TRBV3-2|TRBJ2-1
ASSPRQDEQF
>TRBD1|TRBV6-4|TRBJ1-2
AASPTGAYGYT
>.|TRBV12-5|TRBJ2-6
ASGSSGRGSGANVLT
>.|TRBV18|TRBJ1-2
ASSVGSRDDYGYT
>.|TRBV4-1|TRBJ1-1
ASSQDSGVWEAF
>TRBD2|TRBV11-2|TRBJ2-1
ASSLAWGGETSAYNEQF
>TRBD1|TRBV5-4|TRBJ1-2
ASSRDRGIPDYGYT
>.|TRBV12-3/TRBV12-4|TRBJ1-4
ASSFAQIEKLF
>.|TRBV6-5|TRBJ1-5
ASRYLSGAQPQH
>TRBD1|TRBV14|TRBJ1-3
ASSPWDRTGNTIY
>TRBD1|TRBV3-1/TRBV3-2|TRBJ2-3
ASSQVGQGKADTQY
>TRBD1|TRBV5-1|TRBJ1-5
ASSLGDRVNQPQH